The 27 T cell receptor beta chains in this list originate from one sample, sequenced in a study of OX40 agonist ivuxolimab in advanced cancers. TCRdb keeps only in-frame clones here, not all; method: immunoSEQ multiplex PCR. In the table there are some 57,000 clones, around nine tenths of which are singletons. The sample consisted of CD4+ or CD8+ T cells sorted from blood, taken in a trial of the OX40 agonist ivuxolimab. These receptors were obtained from an adult with an advanced solid tumor such as melanoma, head and neck, liver or kidney cancer.

The chain couples TRBV2 to TRBJ2-7, with D unclear. CDR3 length equals 14 residues. Trimming pared 6 bases from V and 0 bases from J, leaving 12 bases between. Germline V CDR1 and CDR2: SNHLY, FYNNEI. CDR3 sequence reads: CASRAPRASYEQYF. Here the CDR3 DNA reads TGTGCCAGCAGAGCTCCTCGGGCCTCCTACGAGCAGTACTTC.

The chain carries TRBV28 and TRBJ1-4; no firm D call. V lost 3 bases and J lost 2, with 10 bases in between. CDR3 length: 15 amino acids. Looked up from germline, CDR1 is MDHEN and CDR2 is SYDVKM. The CDR3 sequence: CASSFTEGTNEKLFF. The CDR3 region has the DNA TGTGCCAGCAGTTTCACGGAGGGCACTAATGAAAAACTGTTTTTT.

The chain has TRBV28 and TRBJ2-7; TRBD2 matches at 8 bases. The V segment lost 3 bases and the J segment 1 base; nucleotides outside the gene matches: 2. The CDR3 loop spans 14 amino acids. Per the germline V gene, CDR1 is MDHEN and CDR2 is SYDVKM. The CDR3 spells CASSLAGGSYEQYF. The CDR3 region has the DNA TGTGCCAGCAGTTTGGCGGGAGGTTCCTACGAGCAGTACTTC.

J is TRBJ2-6 and V is TRBV7-2; D is unclear. CDR1 SGHTA and CDR2 FQGNSA come from the germline V gene. V gave up 1 base and J gave up 4 bases, with 5 bases separating them. There are 14 residues in the CDR3. The CDR3 sequence: CASSLEGGANVLTF. In nucleotides, the CDR3 is TGTGCCAGCAGCTTAGAAGGGGGGGCCAACGTCCTGACTTTC.

The rearrangement links TRBV19 to TRBJ1-1; the D gene is possibly TRBD1 (5 bases). The CDR3 is 14 amino acids. V lost 11 bases and J 0 bases, leaving 16 bases between the germline ends. Per germline, CDR1 LNHDA and CDR2 SQIVND (reference sequence). CDR3 coding DNA: TGTGCCTGTACTCGGGGGGACGTGAACACTGAAGCTTTCTTT. It yields the protein CACTRGDVNTEAFF.

In this sample, this clone turned up once. The rearrangement uses TRBV7-2 and TRBJ2-5; TRBD2 is a possible D gene (6 bases). The CDR3 extends over 14 amino acids. V lost 5 bases and J 4 bases, leaving 14 bases between the germline ends. Germline V gives CDR1 SGHTA, CDR2 FQGNSA. The chain's CDR3 is CASSRGSGGETQYF. The DNA of the CDR3 is TGTGCCAGCAGCCGGGGTAGCGGTGGAGAGACCCAGTACTTC.

This clone was seen only once. The CDR3 DNA reads as TGTGCCAGCAGCGTATTACAAGAGACCCAGTACTTC. This codes for CASSVLQETQYF. J is TRBJ2-5 and V is TRBV7-2, with unresolved D. Germline values: CDR1 SGHTA, CDR2 FQGNSA. Trimming pared 5 bases from V and 2 bases from J, leaving 6 bases between. The CDR3 is 12 residues long.

This rearrangement joins TRBV6-5 to TRBJ1-2; TRBD1 is a possible D gene (6 bases). This CDR3 has 14 residues. Germline lookup yields CDR1 MNHEY and CDR2 SVGAGI. V was pared by 4 bases and J by 4 bases, with 13 bases between. The CDR3 protein is CASSSHTGSYGYTF. The CDR3 DNA reads as TGTGCCAGCAGTTCCCATACAGGGAGCTATGGCTACACCTTC.

V and J are TRBV6-5 and TRBJ2-2, with D unclear. The CDR3 contains 14 residues. The V gene lost 6 bases and the J gene lost 0 bases, with 8 bases spanning the gap. Germline-derived CDR1 and CDR2 are MNHEY and SVGAGI. CDR3 nucleotides: TGTGCCAGCAGAGGTAGCCCGAACACCGGGGAGCTGTTTTTT. It is translated as CASRGSPNTGELFF.

This clone was seen just once. This rearrangement joins TRBV11-2 to TRBJ1-6; D is unresolved. The germline V and J ends were trimmed by 5 bases and 10 bases, with 9 bases remaining between them. There are 12 residues in the CDR3. Per the germline V gene, CDR1 is SGHAT and CDR2 is FQNNGV. The DNA of the CDR3 is TGTGCCAGCAGCCCTATAGAATCACCCCTCCACTTT. Protein: CASSPIESPLHF.

V and J are TRBV29-1 and TRBJ1-1; D remains ambiguous. The V gene lost 8 bases and the J gene lost 3 bases, with 16 bases spanning the gap. The CDR3 runs 13 residues. Germline V gives CDR1 SQVTM, CDR2 ANQGSEA. In nucleotides, the CDR3 is TGCAGCTCGCAGCAGGCATGGGACACTGAAGCTTTCTTT. Translation gives CSSQQAWDTEAFF.

This clone has more than one count but fewer than ten. The chain joins TRBV4-1 to TRBJ1-2, with 12 nucleotides matching TRBD1. Unmatched junction bases numbered 8, after V lost 4 bases and J lost 8 bases. This CDR3 has 15 amino acids. CDR1 is MGHRA and CDR2 is YSYEKL in the germline V gene. The CDR3 DNA reads TGCGCCAGCAGCCCCCCACTCGGGACAGGGGGCGGCTACACCTTC. Its protein is CASSPPLGTGGGYTF.

The genes are TRBV6-5 and TRBJ2-1, with D possibly being TRBD2 (5 bases). The CDR3 is made up of 13 amino acids. V gave up 6 bases and J gave up 7 bases, with 13 bases separating them. Per the germline V gene, CDR1 is MNHEY and CDR2 is SVGAGI. CDR3 nucleotides: TGTGCCAGCAGGCAACTCAGCGGAAATGAGCAGTTCTTC. Amino acid sequence: CASRQLSGNEQFF.

The chain combines TRBV5-4 with TRBJ2-3, with TRBD2 matching 11 bases. Germline CDR1 reads SGHNT; CDR2 reads YYREEE (reference sequence). The CDR3 consists of 18 residues. V trimming: 0 bases; J trimming: 4 bases; junction bases outside the gene matches: 10. The CDR3 sequence is CASSLVRTSGFRADTQYF. Here the CDR3 DNA reads TGTGCCAGCAGCTTGGTCCGGACTAGCGGGTTTAGAGCAGATACGCAGTATTTT.

This chain joins TRBV7-9 and TRBJ1-5; D is possibly TRBD1 (5 bases). V dropped 1 base and J dropped 10 bases, with 8 bases sitting between them. CDR3 length: 12 amino acids. Per the germline V gene, CDR1 is SEHNR and CDR2 is FQNEAQ (reference sequence). The CDR3 bases are TGTGCCAGCAGCTTAGAGGGGAGCCCCCAGCATTTT. Encoded protein: CASSLEGSPQHF.

The chain employs TRBV9 and TRBJ2-1; 14 bases are a match to TRBD2. Trimming cost V 0 bases and J 10 bases; bases outside gene matches: 3. CDR3 length: 15 amino acids. Germline CDR1 SGDLS, CDR2 YYNGEE. CDR3 nucleotides: TGTGCCAGCAGCGTAGAGGGACTAGCGGGAGTAGAGCAGTTCTTC. Translating it yields CASSVEGLAGVEQFF.

The CDR3 is CASSLNLGESKGYTF. DNA of the CDR3: TGTGCCAGCAGCTTAAATTTGGGGGAGTCAAAAGGCTACACCTTC. The rearrangement uses TRBV11-2 and TRBJ1-2, with D perhaps TRBD1 (5 bases). V was pared by 2 bases and J by 8 bases, with 18 bases between. The germline gives CDR1 SGHAT, CDR2 FQNNGV. The CDR3 has 15 amino acids. Full variable domain (outside the CDR3, taken from reference TRBV11-2 and TRBJ1-2): EAGVAQSPRYKIIEKRQSVAFWCNPISGHATLYWYQQILGQGPKLLIQFQNNGVVDDSQLPKDRFSAERLKGVDSTLKIQPAKLEDSAVYLCASSLNLGESKGYTFGSGTRLTVV.

This chain uses TRBV4-1 with TRBJ2-5; TRBD1 might be the D (6 bases). The J call is uncertain, as TRBJ2-7 better fits the DNA end. Looked up from germline, CDR1 is MGHRA and CDR2 is YSYEKL. The CDR3 loop spans 14 amino acids. CDR3 sequence reads: CASSPSGQPYEQYF. The CDR3 region has the DNA TGCGCCAGCAGCCCCTCGGGACAACCCTACGAGCAGTACTTC.

This clone was seen only once. This chain joins TRBV11-2 and TRBJ2-5, with 10 bases that match TRBD2. V was pared by 1 base and J by 7 bases, with 6 bases of the junction left unmatched. The CDR3 runs 15 residues. Per germline, CDR1 SGHAT and CDR2 FQNNGV. CDR3 nucleotides: TGTGCCAGCAGCTTAGCCAGCGGGAGGGGGGTGACCCAGTACTTC. Translation: CASSLASGRGVTQYF.

The rearrangement joins TRBV7-2 to TRBJ1-3; D ambiguous. Germline V CDR1 and CDR2: SGHTA, FQGNSA. This CDR3 comprises 15 residues. With 0 bases removed from V and 3 bases from J, the gap between germline ends came to 9 bases. The CDR3 sequence is CASSLARGSGNTIYF. CDR3 DNA sequence: TGTGCCAGCAGCTTAGCCCGGGGTAGTGGAAACACCATATATTTT.

The chain carries TRBV13 and TRBJ2-3; 10 bases align to TRBD2. This CDR3 spans 16 amino acids. V shed 5 bases and J 2 bases; nucleotides not matched to a gene: 7. CDR1 and CDR2 (germline): PRHDT, FYEKMQ (reference sequence). The CDR3: CASSRAGLADTDTQYF. Here the CDR3 DNA reads TGTGCCAGCAGCCGAGCTGGACTAGCGGACACAGATACGCAGTATTTT.

In regard to this clone: The same CDR3 also results from other DNA sequences found in this sample. The V call is TRBV5-1, the J call TRBJ2-3, with TRBD2 identical over 7 bases. The V and J ends lost 0 bases and 4 bases, in that order; junction bases with no gene match: 5. The length of the CDR3 is 15 residues. Per the germline V gene, CDR1 is SGHRS and CDR2 is YFSETQ. CDR3 in amino acids: CASSLVAGAADTQYF. CDR3 nucleotides: TGCGCCAGCAGCTTGGTGGCGGGAGCGGCAGATACGCAGTATTTT.

The chain employs TRBV7-9 and TRBJ2-3, with unresolved D. V was trimmed by 7 bases and J by 4 bases, leaving 3 bases between them. This CDR3 has 10 amino acids. From germline, CDR1 is SEHNR and CDR2 FQNEAQ (reference sequence). As DNA, the CDR3 is TGTGCCAGCAACCCAGATACGCAGTATTTT. It yields the protein CASNPDTQYF.

This clone appeared a few times. The chain couples TRBV7-8 to TRBJ2-4, with TRBD1 identical over 9 bases. The V and J ends lost 2 bases and 5 bases, in that order; junction bases with no gene match: 1. Germline assignment: CDR1 SGHVS and CDR2 FQNEAQ. This CDR3 spans 14 amino acids. The DNA of the CDR3 is TGTGCCAGCAGCTTACGGACAGGGGAAAACATTCAGTACTTC. Residues: CASSLRTGENIQYF.

V usage is TRBV6-4 and J usage is TRBJ2-1, with 10 bases fitting TRBD2. The length of the CDR3 is 12 residues. Trimming took 10 bases from V and 13 from J; bases not matched to a gene: 10. Germline CDR1 MRHNA, CDR2 SNTAGT. CDR3 sequence: CATYPSGSLQFF. CDR3 nucleotides: TGTGCCACCTACCCTAGCGGGAGCCTACAGTTCTTC.

This clone has a single count. CDR3 bases: TGTGCCAGCAGCCCCGCTGCGGGGGGAAGCTACAATGAGCAGTTCTTC. Protein product: CASSPAAGGSYNEQFF. This chain joins TRBV7-2 and TRBJ2-1, with 8 bases matching TRBD2. The CDR3 contains 16 residues. CDR1 SGHTA and CDR2 FQGNSA come from the germline V gene. J was trimmed by 3 bases and V by 5 bases; bases with no gene match: 9.

The genes are TRBV29-1 and TRBJ1-2, with D possibly matching TRBD1 (6 bases). The CDR3 is 13 amino acids. Trimming cost V 4 bases and J 3 bases, with 12 bases left between them. Germline-derived CDR1 and CDR2 are SQVTM and ANQGSEA. As DNA, the CDR3 is TGCAGCGTTGGGGGGACAATTGACTATGGCTACACCTTC. It encodes CSVGGTIDYGYTF.